Included here is one T cell receptor (beta chain) sequence, with context. The record originates from a study of blood T cell repertoires in COVID-19. CDR1 and CDR2 (germline): MDHEN, SYDVKM. V was trimmed by 5 bases and J by 7 bases, leaving 8 bases between them. The CDR3 contains 12 residues. Method: immunoSEQ multiplex PCR; TCRdb's copy keeps in-frame clones and lacks some. The sample comprises fewer than 500,000 clones, approximately 77% of which are singletons, and around 1% rests with the top ten. Sequences were obtained from peripheral blood. The J gene is TRBJ2-2, the V gene TRBV28; no clear D gene. The clonotype was recovered from a human donor with acute or convalescent COVID-19. The donor label of this sample is uncertain. Here the CDR3 reads CASSELGGELFF. The DNA for the CDR3 is TGTGCCAGCAGTGAACTTGGCGGGGAGCTGTTTTTT.